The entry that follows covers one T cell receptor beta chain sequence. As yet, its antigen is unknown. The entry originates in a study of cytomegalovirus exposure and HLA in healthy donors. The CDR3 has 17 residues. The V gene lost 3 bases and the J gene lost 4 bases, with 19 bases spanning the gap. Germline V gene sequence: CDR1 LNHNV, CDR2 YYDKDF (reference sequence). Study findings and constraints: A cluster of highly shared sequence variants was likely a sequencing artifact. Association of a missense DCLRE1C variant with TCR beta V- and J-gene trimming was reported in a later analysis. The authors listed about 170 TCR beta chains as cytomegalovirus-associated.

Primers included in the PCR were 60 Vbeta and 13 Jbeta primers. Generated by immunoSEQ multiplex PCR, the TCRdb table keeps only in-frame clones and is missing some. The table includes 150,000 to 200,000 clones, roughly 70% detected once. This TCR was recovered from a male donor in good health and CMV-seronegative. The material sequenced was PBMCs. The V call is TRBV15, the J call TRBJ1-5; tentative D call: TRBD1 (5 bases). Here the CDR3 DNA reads TGTGCCACCAGCAGGGGGCCCGGTACAGGTCTGAATCAGCCCCAGCATTTT. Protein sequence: CATSRGPGTGLNQPQHF. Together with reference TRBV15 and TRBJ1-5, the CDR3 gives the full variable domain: DAMVIQNPRYQVTQFGKPVTLSCSQTLNHNVMYWYQQKSSQAPKLLFHYYDKDFNNEADTPDNFQSRRPNTSFCFLDIRSPGLGDTAMYLCATSRGPGTGLNQPQHFGDGTRLSIL.